A selection of T cell receptor beta chains follows, all from one sample in a study of beta chain features in type 1 diabetes. TCRdb keeps only in-frame clones here, not all; method: immunoSEQ multiplex PCR. The sample lists over 150,000 clones, about 9% occurring once. Input material: central memory CD4+ T cells from blood. These receptor sequences come from a woman aged 18-30 years with type 1 diabetes. CDR3s include the opening cysteine and the closing phenylalanine or tryptophan. Fields, in order: CDR3 DNA, CDR3 protein, V gene, clone size, D gene, J gene. The D gene is left open where the match is weak. Clone size, where shown, is once, few, many, or a class for clones that have expanded.

CDR3 DNA: TGTGCCAGCAGCGTTACTAGCGGGGGGCCGGGAGTAGCAGAGACCCAGTACTTC; CDR3 protein: CASSVTSGGPGVAETQYF; V gene: TRBV9; clone size: few; D gene: TRBD2; J gene: TRBJ2-5
CDR3 DNA: TGTGCCAGCAGTACCCAAGCTAGCGGGAGTACCGGGGAGCTGTTTTTT; CDR3 protein: CASSTQASGSTGELFF; V gene: TRBV2; clone size: .; D gene: TRBD2; J gene: TRBJ2-2
CDR3 DNA: TGCGCCAGCAGCTTGGATCCGGGAAGCACAGATACGCAGTATTTT; CDR3 protein: CASSLDPGSTDTQYF; V gene: TRBV5-1; clone size: .; D gene: .; J gene: TRBJ2-3
CDR3 DNA: TGTGCCAGCTCACCTGGACTAGCGGGCCGCGGAGAGCAGTACTTC; CDR3 protein: CASSPGLAGRGEQYF; V gene: TRBV18; clone size: few; D gene: TRBD2; J gene: TRBJ2-7
CDR3 DNA: TGCAGCGCTATGACAGGACCTGAAGCTTTCTTT; CDR3 protein: CSAMTGPEAFF; V gene: TRBV29-1; clone size: few; D gene: .; J gene: TRBJ1-1
CDR3 DNA: TGCGCCAGCAGTCAATGGAGGACAGGGGAAAGCAATCAGCCCCAGCATTTT; CDR3 protein: CASSQWRTGESNQPQHF; V gene: TRBV23-1; clone size: few; D gene: TRBD1; J gene: TRBJ1-5
CDR3 DNA: TGTGCCAGCTACACGCCGTACAATGAGCAGTTCTTC; CDR3 protein: CASYTPYNEQFF; V gene: TRBV6-1; clone size: few; D gene: .; J gene: TRBJ2-1
CDR3 DNA: TGTGCCAGCAGAACCTTAGGGGACAGTTATGGCTACACCTTC; CDR3 protein: CASRTLGDSYGYTF; V gene: TRBV6-5; clone size: few; D gene: TRBD1; J gene: TRBJ1-2
CDR3 DNA: TGCGCCAGCAGCCAAGAGGTCACGGGAGGGCCAAATACGCAGTATTTT; CDR3 protein: CASSQEVTGGPNTQYF; V gene: TRBV4-3; clone size: few; D gene: TRBD2; J gene: TRBJ2-3
CDR3 DNA: TGTGCCACCCACACGGAAGGGGCAGTTGGGGCCAACGTCCTGACTTTC; CDR3 protein: CATHTEGAVGANVLTF; V gene: TRBV10-3; clone size: few; D gene: .; J gene: TRBJ2-6
CDR3 DNA: TGTGCCAGCAGTTTAGGCGGGGCGGCAGAGACCCAGTACTTC; CDR3 protein: CASSLGGAAETQYF; V gene: TRBV27; clone size: .; D gene: .; J gene: TRBJ2-5
CDR3 DNA: TGTGCCAGCCTAGCCGACAGGGATGACTCCTACGAGCAGTACTTC; CDR3 protein: CASLADRDDSYEQYF; V gene: TRBV21-1; clone size: few; D gene: .; J gene: TRBJ2-7
CDR3 DNA: TGTGCCAGCAGGCCTAGCGGAAGCTCCTACAATGAGCAGTTCTTC; CDR3 protein: CASRPSGSSYNEQFF; V gene: TRBV9; clone size: .; D gene: TRBD2; J gene: TRBJ2-1
CDR3 DNA: TGTGCCAGCAGCTTGGGACTATATACGCAGTATTTT; CDR3 protein: CASSLGLYTQYF; V gene: TRBV11-2; clone size: once; D gene: TRBD2; J gene: TRBJ2-3
CDR3 DNA: TGTGCCAGCAGCCCCGGACAAAGAGAGACCCAGTACTTC; CDR3 protein: CASSPGQRETQYF; V gene: TRBV7-2; clone size: .; D gene: .; J gene: TRBJ2-5
CDR3 DNA: TGTGCCAGCAGCAATACAAATCAGCCCCAGCATTTT; CDR3 protein: CASSNTNQPQHF; V gene: TRBV7-9; clone size: few; D gene: .; J gene: TRBJ1-5
CDR3 DNA: TGTGCCAGCAGTACCCCACCGGGCAATGAGCAGTTCTTC; CDR3 protein: CASSTPPGNEQFF; V gene: TRBV6-6; clone size: .; D gene: .; J gene: TRBJ2-1
CDR3 DNA: TGCGCCAGCAGCTTTGGAGGAGCTGATAATTCACCCCTCCACTTT; CDR3 protein: CASSFGGADNSPLHF; V gene: TRBV5-1; clone size: .; D gene: .; J gene: TRBJ1-6
CDR3 DNA: TGCAGTGCGCCAGGGAAATGGCAGCAGTTCTTC; CDR3 protein: CSAPGKWQQFF; V gene: TRBV20-1; clone size: .; D gene: .; J gene: TRBJ2-1
CDR3 DNA: TGTGCCAGCAGCCTATGGACTAGCGGTGGCAATGAGCAGTTCTTC; CDR3 protein: CASSLWTSGGNEQFF; V gene: TRBV7-2; clone size: .; D gene: TRBD2; J gene: TRBJ2-1
CDR3 DNA: TGTGCCAGCAGTGTAAAGCGGGAGCCCAGCACAGATACGCAGTATTTT; CDR3 protein: CASSVKREPSTDTQYF; V gene: TRBV6-1; clone size: few; D gene: TRBD2; J gene: TRBJ2-3
CDR3 DNA: TGTGCCAGCAGCTTAGATGGGGGGACAGATACGCAGTATTTT; CDR3 protein: CASSLDGGTDTQYF; V gene: TRBV7-2; clone size: few; D gene: .; J gene: TRBJ2-3
CDR3 DNA: TGCGCCAGCAGCGCAAGTGGCAGGGGAGAGCAGTACTTC; CDR3 protein: CASSASGRGEQYF; V gene: TRBV4-3; clone size: few; D gene: .; J gene: TRBJ2-7
CDR3 DNA: TGTGCCAGCAGCTTCAGACAGGGGCGCGGCTACACCTTC; CDR3 protein: CASSFRQGRGYTF; V gene: TRBV5-6; clone size: few; D gene: TRBD1; J gene: TRBJ1-2
CDR3 DNA: TGTGCCAGCTCACCCGAGGGACTATCCGGCGAGACCCAGTACTTC; CDR3 protein: CASSPEGLSGETQYF; V gene: TRBV18; clone size: few; D gene: TRBD2; J gene: TRBJ2-5
CDR3 DNA: TGTGCCAGCAGAGCGATTAGCGGACATCGCTCCTACGAGCAGTACTTC; CDR3 protein: CASRAISGHRSYEQYF; V gene: TRBV11-2; clone size: few; D gene: .; J gene: TRBJ2-7
CDR3 DNA: TGCGCCAGCAGCCAAAGCACAGGGATACACACCATATATTTT; CDR3 protein: CASSQSTGIHTIYF; V gene: TRBV4-3; clone size: .; D gene: .; J gene: TRBJ1-3
CDR3 DNA: TGTGCCAGCAGCTCCGACCGGACAGGGGTTGGCTACACCTTC; CDR3 protein: CASSSDRTGVGYTF; V gene: TRBV11-3; clone size: few; D gene: TRBD1; J gene: TRBJ1-2
CDR3 DNA: TGTGCCTGGAGTCGGGACAGGGTTGACGAGCAGTACTTC; CDR3 protein: CAWSRDRVDEQYF; V gene: TRBV30; clone size: few; D gene: TRBD1; J gene: TRBJ2-7
CDR3 DNA: TGTGCCAGCAGCCAGGCGGGGGGGAGCAATCAGCCCCAGCATTTT; CDR3 protein: CASSQAGGSNQPQHF; V gene: TRBV28; clone size: few; D gene: .; J gene: TRBJ1-5
CDR3 DNA: TGTGCCAGCAACAAACAGGGACCCACAGATACGCAGTATTTT; CDR3 protein: CASNKQGPTDTQYF; V gene: TRBV5-8; clone size: .; D gene: .; J gene: TRBJ2-3
CDR3 DNA: TGCGCCAGCAGCTTGGGACTTCAGTCCTACGAGCAGTACTTC; CDR3 protein: CASSLGLQSYEQYF; V gene: TRBV5-1; clone size: .; D gene: .; J gene: TRBJ2-7
CDR3 DNA: TGTGCCAGCAGTCCCCTAGCGGGAGTTTACGAGCAGTACTTC; CDR3 protein: CASSPLAGVYEQYF; V gene: TRBV27; clone size: .; D gene: TRBD2; J gene: TRBJ2-7
CDR3 DNA: TGTGCCAGCAGCGCAGAGGGGACTAGCGGGAGGGTGGAGCAGTACTTC; CDR3 protein: CASSAEGTSGRVEQYF; V gene: TRBV9; clone size: .; D gene: TRBD2; J gene: TRBJ2-7
CDR3 DNA: TGTGCCAGCAGACAATCAGCGGGGGGAAACTATGGCTACACCTTC; CDR3 protein: CASRQSAGGNYGYTF; V gene: TRBV11-2; clone size: few; D gene: .; J gene: TRBJ1-2
CDR3 DNA: TGTGCCAGCAGCTTGGCAGGGCTAGCGGGAGTTGTTGGCACAGATACGCAGTATTTT; CDR3 protein: CASSLAGLAGVVGTDTQYF; V gene: TRBV5-4; clone size: few; D gene: TRBD2; J gene: TRBJ2-3